The 19 T cell receptor beta chains below were found in one sample sequenced in a study of cytomegalovirus exposure and HLA in healthy donors. The PCR used 60 Vbeta and 13 Jbeta primers. Profiled with immunoSEQ multiplex PCR; TCRdb holds only in-frame clones, not every one. Among under 150,000 clones listed, 80% were seen once. Source material: PBMCs. These receptors all come from a young man in good health and CMV-seronegative.

The table lists this clone with a count of one. J is TRBJ2-5 and V is TRBV5-1; 9 nucleotides line up with TRBD1. Trimming took 4 bases from V and 5 from J; bases not matched to a gene: 3. This CDR3 has 13 amino acids. Germline V CDR1 and CDR2: SGHRS, YFSETQ. The CDR3 DNA reads TGCGCCAGCAGCCCAGGACAGGGGGAGACCCAGTACTTC. Its protein product is CASSPGQGETQYF.

This chain joins TRBV19 and TRBJ1-5, with TRBD1 matching 10 bases. Germline V lookup: CDR1 LNHDA, CDR2 SQIVND (reference sequence). The CDR3 is 16 residues long. J gave up 5 bases and V 6 bases, and 10 bases lay outside the gene matches. The CDR3 DNA reads as TGTGCCAGTAGCCCCGAGGGACAGGGGCACCATCAGCCCCAGCATTTT. It is translated as CASSPEGQGHHQPQHF.

The J gene is TRBJ1-5, the V gene TRBV9; D uncertain. CDR1 SGDLS and CDR2 YYNGEE come from the germline V gene. V lost 3 bases to trimming and J lost 5 bases, with 12 bases between them. The CDR3 is 14 residues long. Here the CDR3 DNA reads TGTGCCAGCAGCGGGGGAGTGGCGGATCAGCCCCAGCATTTT. Translation gives CASSGGVADQPQHF.

The genes are TRBV10-3 and TRBJ1-2, with 8 positions matching TRBD1. This CDR3 is 14 amino acids long. Germline assignment: CDR1 ENHRY and CDR2 SYGVKD. V dropped 3 bases and J dropped 2; count of bases not matched to a gene: 2. For the CDR3, the DNA is TGTGCCATCAGTGATACAGGGGGAAACTATGGCTACACCTTC. Its translation: CAISDTGGNYGYTF.

J is TRBJ1-1 and V is TRBV9; D remains unclear. The germline V gene has CDR1 SGDLS and CDR2 YYNGEE. The CDR3 runs 14 residues. V lost 4 bases and J 5 bases, leaving 15 bases between the germline ends. The CDR3 region is CASSPGSFRTEAFF. The CDR3 DNA follows: TGTGCCAGCAGCCCAGGCTCCTTCAGGACTGAAGCTTTCTTT.

This clone was recorded a few times. This chain uses TRBV10-3 with TRBJ1-2; no reliable D call. The ends were cut back, 4 bases at V and 6 bases at J, with 6 bases in the middle. Germline V gene sequence: CDR1 ENHRY, CDR2 SYGVKD. The CDR3 extends over 11 amino acids. CDR3 region: CAISAGNGYTF. CDR3 nucleotides: TGTGCCATCAGTGCGGGGAATGGCTACACCTTC.

The V call is TRBV2, the J call TRBJ2-7, with a weak D call TRBD1 (6 bases). V was shortened by 6 bases and J by 6 bases, with 21 bases between the two germline ends. Germline lookup yields CDR1 SNHLY and CDR2 FYNNEI. The CDR3 has 15 residues. The DNA of the CDR3 is TGTGCCAGCAGGGGACATTGGACGGACCTCCCCGAGCAGTACTTC. Translated, it gives CASRGHWTDLPEQYF.

CDR3 sequence (DNA): TGTGCCAGCAGGTCGGACAGGGTTGCTACGAACTATGGCTACACCTTC. Its protein product is CASRSDRVATNYGYTF. J is TRBJ1-2 and V is TRBV28; TRBD1 matches 8 bases. V lost 6 bases, J lost 2 bases, and 11 bases stayed unmatched. The CDR3 loop spans 16 amino acids. CDR1 is MDHEN, CDR2 SYDVKM, per germline.

The rearrangement links TRBV7-3 to TRBJ2-2, with 10 positions matching TRBD2. Germline loops: CDR1 SGHTA, CDR2 FQGTGA. The CDR3 is made up of 18 amino acids. The ends lost 1 base at V and 6 bases at J; junction bases unmatched: 11. The CDR3 protein is CASSLIGGLAGVSGELFF. In DNA form, the CDR3 reads TGTGCCAGCAGCTTAATTGGGGGTCTAGCGGGAGTCTCCGGGGAGCTGTTTTTT.

The chain employs TRBV2 and TRBJ1-1; possibly TRBD1 for D (5 bases). Trimming stripped 3 bases from V and 12 bases from J, with 17 bases between. This CDR3 is built from 13 residues. Germline assignment: CDR1 SNHLY and CDR2 FYNNEI. CDR3 coding DNA: TGTGCCAGCAGTGACATGGGGCGGCCTCGGACTTTCTTT. It yields the protein CASSDMGRPRTFF.

This sequence joins TRBV4-1 and TRBJ2-3; D may be TRBD2 (7 bases). The germline gives CDR1 MGHRA, CDR2 YSYEKL. The length of the CDR3 is 15 residues. Trimming took 1 base from V and 1 from J, leaving 9 bases between them. CDR3 sequence: CASSQVGGRTDTQYF. CDR3 DNA: TGCGCCAGCAGCCAAGTGGGGGGGCGCACAGATACGCAGTATTTT.

The CDR3 coding sequence is TGTGCCAGTAGTGTACAGGGGGCGCGCAATCAGCCCCAGCATTTT. It codes for CASSVQGARNQPQHF. The J gene is TRBJ1-5, the V gene TRBV19, with 9 positions matching TRBD1. CDR1 is LNHDA and CDR2 is SQIVND in the germline V gene (reference sequence). The CDR3 totals 15 residues. V shed 5 bases, J shed 2 bases, and the junction held 4 bases outside the gene matches. The full variable domain, in which reference TRBV19 and TRBJ1-5 provide the parts outside the CDR3, is DGGITQSPKYLFRKEGQNVTLSCEQNLNHDAMYWYRQDPGQGLRLIYYSQIVNDFQKGDIAEGYSVSREKKESFPLTVTSAQKNPTAFYLCASSVQGARNQPQHFGDGTRLSIL.

This clone was picked up one time. A read error may produce the germline difference seen at one junction end. This chain connects TRBV7-9 to TRBJ2-7; the match to TRBD1 covers 11 bases. Germline CDR1 and CDR2: SEHNR and FQNEAQ (reference sequence). The CDR3 extends over 18 amino acids. The CDR3 spells CSSSLRWGQGERAGEQYF. In DNA form, the CDR3 reads TGTTCCAGCAGCCTTCGTTGGGGACAGGGGGAACGGGCTGGCGAGCAGTACTTC.

Here the CDR3 DNA reads TGTGCCTGGAGTGTAGTTACAGGGGGGACCTACGAGCAGTACTTC. It is translated as CAWSVVTGGTYEQYF. This chain connects TRBV30 to TRBJ2-7; TRBD1 matches 8 bases. V shed 0 bases and J 2 bases; nucleotides not matched to a gene: 6. The CDR3 has 15 residues. CDR1 and CDR2 (germline): GTSNPN, SVGIG (reference sequence).

The chain uses TRBV28 and TRBJ2-3; 8 bases are a match to TRBD2. This CDR3 has 15 amino acids. The J segment lost 5 bases and the V segment lost 6 bases, leaving 10 bases of the junction unmatched. The germline V gene encodes CDR1 MDHEN and CDR2 SYDVKM. The CDR3 nucleotides are TGTGCCAGCAGACCCCGTGCGGGAGGCGGAGATACGCAGTATTTT. Residues: CASRPRAGGGDTQYF.

The J gene is TRBJ2-5, the V gene TRBV13; D unclear. Germline loops: CDR1 PRHDT, CDR2 FYEKMQ (reference sequence). With 4 bases removed from V and 3 bases from J, the gap between germline ends came to 15 bases. CDR3 size: 15 residues. CDR3 nucleotide sequence: TGTGCCAGCAGCTCCGGTGTGGGCCTCGAAGAGACCCAGTACTTC. This sequence encodes CASSSGVGLEETQYF.

The DNA for the CDR3 is TGTGCCAGCAGCGAGGGGGGGTCCACCGGGGAGCTGTTTTTT. Amino acid sequence: CASSEGGSTGELFF. V and J are TRBV9 and TRBJ2-2, with D maybe TRBD2 (7 bases). V shed 3 bases and J shed 4 bases, with 10 bases lying between them. CDR1 is SGDLS, CDR2 YYNGEE, per germline. The CDR3 extends over 14 amino acids.

V and J are TRBV27 and TRBJ2-1; 7 bases agree with TRBD2. CDR3 length: 15 amino acids. V lost 4 bases to trimming and J lost 8 bases; unmatched junction nucleotides: 11. Germline V gene sequence: CDR1 MNHEY, CDR2 SMNVEV (reference sequence). In nucleotides, the CDR3 is TGTGCCAGCAGTTACCAGGGCGGGAGTATCTATGAGCAGTTCTTC. Translating it yields CASSYQGGSIYEQFF.

CDR3: CASRLGRTSGYTSTDTQYF. CDR3 bases: TGTGCAAGTCGCTTAGGACGGACTAGCGGGTATACTAGCACAGATACGCAGTATTTT. V and J are TRBV12-2 and TRBJ2-3; the table's D call, TRBD2, was not checked against the DNA. TRBV12-2 is designated a pseudogene. This CDR3 comprises 19 residues.